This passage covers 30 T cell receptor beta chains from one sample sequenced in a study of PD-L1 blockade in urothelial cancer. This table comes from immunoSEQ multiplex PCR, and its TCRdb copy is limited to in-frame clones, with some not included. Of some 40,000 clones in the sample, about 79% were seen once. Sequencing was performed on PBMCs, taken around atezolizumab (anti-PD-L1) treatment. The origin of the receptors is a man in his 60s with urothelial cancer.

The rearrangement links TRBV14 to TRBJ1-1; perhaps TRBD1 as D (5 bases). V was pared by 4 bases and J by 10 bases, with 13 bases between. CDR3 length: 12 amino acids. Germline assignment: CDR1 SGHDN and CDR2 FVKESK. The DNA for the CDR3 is TGTGCCAGCAGCCCGGGGGATGTGGGAGCTTTCTTT. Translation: CASSPGDVGAFF.

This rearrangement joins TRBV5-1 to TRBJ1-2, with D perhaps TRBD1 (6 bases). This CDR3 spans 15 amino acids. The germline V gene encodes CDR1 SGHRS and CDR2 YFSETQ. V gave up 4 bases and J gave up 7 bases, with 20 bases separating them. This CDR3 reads CASSDKWEGGIGYTF. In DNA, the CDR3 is TGCGCCAGCAGCGATAAATGGGAGGGGGGAATTGGCTACACCTTC.

The CDR3 spells CASSSTGAPTAEAFF. For the CDR3, the DNA is TGTGCCAGCAGCTCAACAGGGGCCCCTACCGCTGAAGCTTTCTTT. The chain has TRBV7-9 and TRBJ1-1; TRBD1 matches 7 bases. The germline V gene has CDR1 SEHNR and CDR2 FQNEAQ (reference sequence). The length of the CDR3 is 15 residues. Trimming at V came to 4 bases and at J to 6 bases, leaving 11 bases not matched to a gene.

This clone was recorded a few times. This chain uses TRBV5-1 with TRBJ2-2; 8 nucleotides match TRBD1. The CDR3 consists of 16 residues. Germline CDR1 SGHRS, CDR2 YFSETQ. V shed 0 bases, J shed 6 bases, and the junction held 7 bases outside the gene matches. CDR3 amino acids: CASSLAPTTGAGELFF. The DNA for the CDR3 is TGCGCCAGCAGCTTGGCCCCAACGACAGGGGCCGGGGAGCTGTTTTTT.

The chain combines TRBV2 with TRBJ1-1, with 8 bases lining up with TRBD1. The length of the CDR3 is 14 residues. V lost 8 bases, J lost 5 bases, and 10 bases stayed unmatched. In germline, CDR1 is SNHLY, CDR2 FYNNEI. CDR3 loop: CASHRTGRGTEAFF. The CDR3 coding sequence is TGTGCCAGCCATCGGACAGGGCGGGGTACTGAAGCTTTCTTT.

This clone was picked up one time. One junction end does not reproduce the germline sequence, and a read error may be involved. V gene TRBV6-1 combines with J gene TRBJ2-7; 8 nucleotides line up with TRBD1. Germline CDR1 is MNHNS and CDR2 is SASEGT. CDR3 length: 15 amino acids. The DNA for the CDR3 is TGTGCCAGCAGCGAAGGAGGGACAGGCGATTACGAGCAGTACTTC. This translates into CASSEGGTGDYEQYF.

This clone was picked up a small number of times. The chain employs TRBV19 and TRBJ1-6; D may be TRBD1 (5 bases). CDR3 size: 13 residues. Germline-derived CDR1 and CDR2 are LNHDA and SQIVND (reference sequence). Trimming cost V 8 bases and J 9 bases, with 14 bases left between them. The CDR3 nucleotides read TGTGCCAGTCGGGGGGAAACAGGTTCACCCCTCCACTTT. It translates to CASRGETGSPLHF.

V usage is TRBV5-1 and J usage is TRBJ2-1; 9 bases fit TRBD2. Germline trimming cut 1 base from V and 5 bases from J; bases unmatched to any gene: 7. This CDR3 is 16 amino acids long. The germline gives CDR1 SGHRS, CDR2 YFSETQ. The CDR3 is CASSLMRRGGNNEQFF. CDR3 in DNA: TGCGCCAGCAGCTTGATGAGGCGGGGGGGAAACAATGAGCAGTTCTTC.

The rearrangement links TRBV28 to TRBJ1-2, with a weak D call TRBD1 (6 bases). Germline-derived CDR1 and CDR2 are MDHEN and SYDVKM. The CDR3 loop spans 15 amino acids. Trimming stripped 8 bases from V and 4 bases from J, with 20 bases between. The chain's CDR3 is CASRQGQGWAYGYTF. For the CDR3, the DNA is TGTGCCAGCCGCCAGGGGCAGGGCTGGGCCTATGGCTACACCTTC.

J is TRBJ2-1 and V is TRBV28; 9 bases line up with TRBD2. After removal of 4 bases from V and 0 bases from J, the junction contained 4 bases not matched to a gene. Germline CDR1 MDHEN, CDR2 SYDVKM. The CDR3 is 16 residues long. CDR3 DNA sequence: TGTGCCAGCAGTTCCCGACTAGCGGCCTCCTACAATGAGCAGTTCTTC. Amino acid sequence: CASSSRLAASYNEQFF.

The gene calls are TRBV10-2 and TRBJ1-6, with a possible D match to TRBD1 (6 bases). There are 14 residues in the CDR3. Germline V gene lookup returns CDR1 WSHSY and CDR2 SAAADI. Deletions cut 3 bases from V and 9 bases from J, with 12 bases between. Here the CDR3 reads CASSDRGRGSPLHF. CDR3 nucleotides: TGCGCCAGCAGTGACAGGGGTCGGGGTTCACCCCTCCACTTT.

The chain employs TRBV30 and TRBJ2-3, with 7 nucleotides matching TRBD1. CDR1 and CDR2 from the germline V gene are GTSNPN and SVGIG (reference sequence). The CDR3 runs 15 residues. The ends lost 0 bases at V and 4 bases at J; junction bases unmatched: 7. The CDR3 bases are TGTGCCTGGAGTGTAAATGGACAGGTCCCAGATACGCAGTATTTT. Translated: CAWSVNGQVPDTQYF. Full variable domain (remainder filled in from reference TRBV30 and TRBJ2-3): SQTIHQWPATLVQPVGSPLSLECTVEGTSNPNLYWYRQAAGRGLQLLFYSVGIGQISSEVPQNLSASRPQDRQFILSSKKLLLSDSGFYLCAWSVNGQVPDTQYFGPGTRLTVL.

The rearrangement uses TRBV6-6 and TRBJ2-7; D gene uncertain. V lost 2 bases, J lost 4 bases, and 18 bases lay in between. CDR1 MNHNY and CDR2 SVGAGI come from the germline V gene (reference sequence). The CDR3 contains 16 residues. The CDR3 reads CASSYARVALPYEQYF. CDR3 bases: TGTGCCAGCAGTTACGCCCGGGTGGCGTTGCCTTACGAGCAGTACTTC.

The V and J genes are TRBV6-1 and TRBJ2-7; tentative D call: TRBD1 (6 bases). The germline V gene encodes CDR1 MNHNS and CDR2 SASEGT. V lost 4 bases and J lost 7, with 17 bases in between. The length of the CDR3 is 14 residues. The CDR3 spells CASSARTASGEQYF. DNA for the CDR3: TGTGCCAGCAGTGCACGGACAGCTTCCGGGGAGCAGTACTTC.

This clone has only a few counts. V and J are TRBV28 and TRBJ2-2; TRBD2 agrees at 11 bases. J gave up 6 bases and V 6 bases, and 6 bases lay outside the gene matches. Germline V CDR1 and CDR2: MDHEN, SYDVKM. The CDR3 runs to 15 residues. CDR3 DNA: TGTGCCAGCAGCTTAGCGGGGGGGCGGGCCGGGGAGCTGTTTTTT. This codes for CASSLAGGRAGELFF. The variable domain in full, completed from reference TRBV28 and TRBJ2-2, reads DVKVTQSSRYLVKRTGEKVFLECVQDMDHENMFWYRQDPGLGLRLIYFSYDVKMKEKGDIPEGYSVSREKKERFSLILESASTNQTSMYLCASSLAGGRAGELFFGEGSRLTVL.

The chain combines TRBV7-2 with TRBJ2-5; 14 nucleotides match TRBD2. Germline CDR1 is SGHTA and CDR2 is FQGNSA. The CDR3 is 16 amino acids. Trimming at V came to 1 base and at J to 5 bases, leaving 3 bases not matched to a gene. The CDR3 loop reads CASSLGLAGGQETQYF. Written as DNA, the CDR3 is TGTGCCAGCAGCTTAGGACTAGCGGGGGGGCAGGAGACCCAGTACTTC. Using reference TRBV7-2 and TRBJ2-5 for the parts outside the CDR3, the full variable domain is GAGVSQSPSNKVTEKGKDVELRCDPISGHTALYWYRQSLGQGLEFLIYFQGNSAPDKSGLPSDRFSAERTGGSVSTLTIQRTQQEDSAVYLCASSLGLAGGQETQYFGPGTRLLVL.

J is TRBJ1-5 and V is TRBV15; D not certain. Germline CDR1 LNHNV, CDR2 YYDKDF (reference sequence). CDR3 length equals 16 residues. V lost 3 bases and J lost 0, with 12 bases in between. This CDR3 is CATSSPDGNSNQPQHF. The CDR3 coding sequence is TGTGCCACCAGCAGCCCAGACGGGAATAGCAATCAGCCCCAGCATTTT.

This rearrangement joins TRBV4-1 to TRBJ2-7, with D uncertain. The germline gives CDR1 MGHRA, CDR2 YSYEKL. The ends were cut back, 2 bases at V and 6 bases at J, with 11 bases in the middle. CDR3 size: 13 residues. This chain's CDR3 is CASSQRVLFEQYF. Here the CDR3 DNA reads TGCGCCAGCAGCCAACGCGTTCTATTCGAGCAGTACTTC.

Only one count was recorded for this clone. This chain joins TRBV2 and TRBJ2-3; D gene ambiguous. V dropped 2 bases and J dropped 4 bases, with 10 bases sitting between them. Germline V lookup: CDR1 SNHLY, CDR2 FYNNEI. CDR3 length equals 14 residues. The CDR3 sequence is CASSELTAPDTQYF. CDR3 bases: TGTGCCAGCAGTGAATTGACTGCGCCAGATACGCAGTATTTT. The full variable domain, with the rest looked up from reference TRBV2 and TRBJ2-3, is EPEVTQTPSHQVTQMGQEVILRCVPISNHLYFYWYRQILGQKVEFLVSFYNNEISEKSEIFDDQFSVERPDGSNFTLKIRSTKLEDSAMYFCASSELTAPDTQYFGPGTRLTVL.

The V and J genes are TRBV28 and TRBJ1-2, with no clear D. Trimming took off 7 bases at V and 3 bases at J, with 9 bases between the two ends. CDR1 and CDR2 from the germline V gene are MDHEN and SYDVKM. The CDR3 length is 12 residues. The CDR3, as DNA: TGTGCCAGCAATCCTAAAGACTATGGCTACACCTTC. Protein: CASNPKDYGYTF.

This chain's CDR3 is CASRRGLGTEAFF. In DNA form, the CDR3 reads TGTGCCAGCAGGAGGGGGCTTGGCACTGAAGCTTTCTTT. The V gene is TRBV6-6, the J gene TRBJ1-1, with TRBD1 identical over 7 bases. Germline loops: CDR1 MNHNY, CDR2 SVGAGI (reference sequence). The CDR3 loop spans 13 amino acids. The V segment lost 6 bases and the J segment 4 bases; nucleotides outside the gene matches: 5.

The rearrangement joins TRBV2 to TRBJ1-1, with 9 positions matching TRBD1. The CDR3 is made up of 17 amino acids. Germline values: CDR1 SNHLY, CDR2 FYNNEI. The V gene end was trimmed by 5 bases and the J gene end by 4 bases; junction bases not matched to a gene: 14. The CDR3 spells CASSTPAGTGLITEAFF. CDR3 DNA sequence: TGTGCCAGCAGTACACCGGCCGGGACAGGGTTGATCACTGAAGCTTTCTTT. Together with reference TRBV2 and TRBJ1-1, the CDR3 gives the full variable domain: EPEVTQTPSHQVTQMGQEVILRCVPISNHLYFYWYRQILGQKVEFLVSFYNNEISEKSEIFDDQFSVERPDGSNFTLKIRSTKLEDSAMYFCASSTPAGTGLITEAFFGQGTRLTVV.

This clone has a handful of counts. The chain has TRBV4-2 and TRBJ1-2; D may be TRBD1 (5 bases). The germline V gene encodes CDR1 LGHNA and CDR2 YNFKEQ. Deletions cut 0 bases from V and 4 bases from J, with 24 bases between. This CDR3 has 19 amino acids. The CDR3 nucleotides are TGTGCCAGCAGCCAAGACTCTGCGTCGTCGGGGGATTTTGGCTATGGCTACACCTTC. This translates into CASSQDSASSGDFGYGYTF.

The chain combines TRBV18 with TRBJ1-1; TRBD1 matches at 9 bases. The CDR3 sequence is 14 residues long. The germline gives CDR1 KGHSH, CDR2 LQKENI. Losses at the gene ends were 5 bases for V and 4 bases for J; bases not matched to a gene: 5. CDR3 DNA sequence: TGTGCCAGCTCAGGCCGGGACAGGGCCACTGAAGCTTTCTTT. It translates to CASSGRDRATEAFF.

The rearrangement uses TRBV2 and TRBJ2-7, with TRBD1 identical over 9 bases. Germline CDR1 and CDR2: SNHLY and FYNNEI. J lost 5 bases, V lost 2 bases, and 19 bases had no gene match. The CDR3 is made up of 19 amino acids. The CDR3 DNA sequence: TGTGCCAGCAGTGAATTGGGGACGGGGAGGGGGACAGGGACTCACGAGCAGTACTTC. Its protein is CASSELGTGRGTGTHEQYF.

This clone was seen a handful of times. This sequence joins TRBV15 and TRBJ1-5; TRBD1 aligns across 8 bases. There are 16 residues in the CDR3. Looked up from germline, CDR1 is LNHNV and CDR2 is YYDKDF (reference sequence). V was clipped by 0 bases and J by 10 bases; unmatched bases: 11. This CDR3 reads CATSRDRAQGVSPQHF. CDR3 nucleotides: TGTGCCACCAGCAGAGACAGAGCACAGGGGGTTTCCCCCCAGCATTTT.

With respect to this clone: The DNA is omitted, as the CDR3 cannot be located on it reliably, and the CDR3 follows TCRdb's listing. This CDR3 reads CASSSSGQGDSYEQYF. J is TRBJ2-7 and V is TRBV25-1; the table's D call, TRBD1, has no DNA check behind it. Germline V gene data show CDR1 as MGHDK and CDR2 as SYGVNS. The length of the CDR3 is 16 amino acids, counting both ends.

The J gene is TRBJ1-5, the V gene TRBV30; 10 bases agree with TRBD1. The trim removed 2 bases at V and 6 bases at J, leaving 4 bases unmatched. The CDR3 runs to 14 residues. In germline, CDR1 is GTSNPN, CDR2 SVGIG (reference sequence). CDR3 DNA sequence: TGTGCCTGGAGTAAAGGGACAGGGGCTCAGCCCCAGCATTTT. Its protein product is CAWSKGTGAQPQHF.

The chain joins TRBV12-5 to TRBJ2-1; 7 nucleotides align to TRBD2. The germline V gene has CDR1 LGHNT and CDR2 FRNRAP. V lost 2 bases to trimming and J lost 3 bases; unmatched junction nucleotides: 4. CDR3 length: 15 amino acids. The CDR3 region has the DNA TGTGCTAGTGGTTTGAGTCCTAGCGGCTACAATGAGCAGTTCTTC. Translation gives CASGLSPSGYNEQFF.

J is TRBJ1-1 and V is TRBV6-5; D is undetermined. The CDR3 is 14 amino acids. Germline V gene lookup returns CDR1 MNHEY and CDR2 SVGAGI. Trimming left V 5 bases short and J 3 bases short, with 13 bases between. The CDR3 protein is CASSPDPPDTEAFF. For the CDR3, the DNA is TGTGCCAGCAGTCCTGATCCACCGGACACTGAAGCTTTCTTT.